Below are 17 T cell receptor beta chains sequenced from a single sample in a study of tumor-infiltrating lymphocytes in glioblastoma multiforme. Three nested ARM-PCR rounds with V-beta and C-beta primers built TCRB libraries. MiXCR was run by TCRdb on the multiplex PCR reads, yielding one entry per CDR3 protein. The sample shows about 10,000 distinct CDR3 sequences, over 60% of them seen only once. Material: brain tumor tissue. The source of these receptors is a male donor with glioblastoma.

This clonotype was found once. A read error is likely, as this CDR3 ends without the conserved phenylalanine or tryptophan. V is TRBV29-1 and J is TRBJ2-5; D is possibly TRBD1 (6 bases). There are 15 residues in the CDR3. The germline V gene encodes CDR1 SQVTM and CDR2 ANQGSEA. In nucleotides, the CDR3 is TGCAGCGTTCAAAAGGACAGCATGATCCAAGGGACCCAGTACTCC. Protein product: CSVQKDSMIQGTQYS.

Remarks on this clonotype: Germline is not matched at one junction end, which may reflect a read error. This chain links TRBV29-1 with TRBJ1-1; no reliable D call. The CDR3 is 13 amino acids. The germline V gene encodes CDR1 SQVTM and CDR2 ANQGSEA. For the CDR3, the DNA is TGTAGCGGTATAGGGAAGCGGAACACTGAAGCTTTCTTT. Its protein is CSGIGKRNTEAFF.

In the case of this clonotype: One end of the junction does not line up with germline, which may come from a read error. This sequence joins TRBV6-2 or TRBV6-3 and TRBJ2-7; D not certain. This CDR3 is built from 11 residues. CDR1 is MNHEY, CDR2 SVGEGT, per germline. CDR3 region: CASTYAYGQYF. CDR3 in DNA: TGTGCCAGCACCTATGCTTACGGGCAGTACTTT.

Concerning this clonotype itself: A junction end diverges from the germline sequence, so it may reflect a read error. The V gene is TRBV11-2, the J gene TRBJ2-1; TRBD2 matches at 11 bases. The CDR3 is 15 amino acids. Germline V CDR1 and CDR2: SGHAT, FQNNGV. CDR3 coding DNA: TGTGCCAGCAGCTTAGTAACTAGCGGGAGTAATAAGCAGTTTTTC. It specifies CASSLVTSGSNKQFF.

With respect to this clonotype: Without the conserved terminal phenylalanine or tryptophan, this CDR3 likely stems from a read error. The chain joins TRBV11-2 to TRBJ1-1; D might be TRBD1 (5 bases). The CDR3 is 13 residues long. Germline V gives CDR1 SGHAT, CDR2 FQNNGV. In DNA, the CDR3 is TGTGTTAGCAGCTTAGATGGAGGGGTTGAAGCTTTCCTT. Translating it yields CVSSLDGGVEAFL.

A note on this clonotype: Germline is not matched at one junction end, which may reflect a read error. The chain combines TRBV6-5 with TRBJ1-1; 7 bases line up with TRBD1. There are 12 residues in the CDR3. CDR1 MNHEY and CDR2 SVGAGI come from the germline V gene. CDR3 residues: CASSLTGMGAFF. In DNA form, the CDR3 reads TGCGCCAGCAGTTTGACAGGGATGGGAGCTTTCTTT.

The CDR3 reads CASSFLGTEAFF. Written as DNA, the CDR3 is TGCGCCAGCAGCTTTTTGGGTACTGAAGCTTTCTTT. J is TRBJ1-1 and V is TRBV5-1; D unresolved. The CDR3 has 12 residues. V was clipped by 2 bases and J by 5 bases, with 7 bases between them. Germline V gene data show CDR1 as SGHRS and CDR2 as YFSETQ.

By share, this clonotype counts as hyperexpanded. This chain joins TRBV11-2 and TRBJ2-1; D is possibly TRBD1 (6 bases). Trimming took 0 bases from V and 7 from J, leaving 7 bases between them. In germline, CDR1 is SGHAT, CDR2 FQNNGV. The CDR3 runs to 13 residues. CDR3 sequence reads: CASSLDRGNEQFF. The CDR3 DNA sequence: TGTGCCAGCAGCTTAGATAGGGGGAATGAGCAGTTCTTC.

CDR3 sequence: CASSFKWGAGDTQYF. CDR3 sequence (DNA): TGTGCCAGCAGCTTCAAGTGGGGGGCAGGGGATACGCAGTATTTT. This sequence joins TRBV13 and TRBJ2-3, with D perhaps assigned TRBD1 or TRBD2 (6 bases each). The CDR3 has 15 amino acids. V lost 3 bases and J 6 bases, leaving 16 bases between the germline ends. Germline V gives CDR1 PRHDT, CDR2 FYEKMQ (reference sequence).

This sequence joins TRBV11-2 and TRBJ2-1; 7 bases line up with TRBD2. This CDR3 has 15 amino acids. Per the germline V gene, CDR1 is SGHAT and CDR2 is FQNNGV. The J segment lost 0 bases and the V segment lost 10 bases, leaving 9 bases of the junction unmatched. The CDR3 DNA sequence: TGTGCCAACGGCTTAGCGGGCAGCTCCTACAATGAGCAGTTCTTC. As protein: CANGLAGSSYNEQFF.

This clonotype was found once. The junction does not match germline at one end; this may be a read error. The rearrangement joins TRBV12-3 or TRBV12-4 to TRBJ1-1, with D uncertain. This CDR3 contains 13 residues. The CDR3 DNA reads TGTGCCGGCAGTTTGAGTAAGGGAACTGAAGCTTTCTTT. The encoded protein is CAGSLSKGTEAFF.

The chain has TRBV12-3 or TRBV12-4 and TRBJ2-1, with D perhaps TRBD2 (5 bases). The V and J ends lost 10 bases and 8 bases respectively, with 24 bases between them. This CDR3 has 15 amino acids. CDR3 amino acids: CANSSREGIWDEQFF. CDR3 sequence (DNA): TGTGCCAACAGCTCCAGAGAGGGTATTTGGGATGAGCAGTTCTTC.

V usage is TRBV6-1 and J usage is TRBJ2-7; D unresolved. Germline V gene lookup returns CDR1 MNHNS and CDR2 SASEGT. Deletions cut 5 bases from V and 6 bases from J, with 14 bases between. This CDR3 is built from 13 residues. CDR3 sequence reads: CASSPGEAREQYF. The CDR3 coding sequence is TGTGCCAGCAGTCCCGGAGAAGCGCGCGAGCAGTACTTC.

This clonotype was picked up one time. The rearrangement links TRBV12-3 or TRBV12-4 to TRBJ2-3; D may be TRBD1 or TRBD2 (5 bases each). This CDR3 is built from 15 residues. Trimming removed 5 bases from V and 0 bases from J, with 12 bases in between. This chain's CDR3 is CASSRGPTSTDTQYF. In nucleotides, the CDR3 is TGTGCCAGCAGTAGGGGACCAACTAGCACAGATACGCAGTATTTT.

As to this clonotype: The germline gene is not matched at one end of the junction; a read error may be the cause. The chain employs TRBV4-3 and TRBJ2-2; either TRBD1 or TRBD2 may supply D (5 bases each). CDR1 and CDR2 from the germline V gene are LGHNA and YSLEER. This CDR3 has 14 amino acids. As DNA, the CDR3 is TGCGCCAGCAGCCAAGATTCGACAGCCGGGGAGCTGTCTTTT. Translating gives CASSQDSTAGELSF.

This clonotype was detected once. One end of the junction fails to match germline, which may point to a read error. The chain joins TRBV20-1 to TRBJ2-6, with TRBD1 matching 8 bases. Germline CDR1 DFQATT, CDR2 SNEGSKA (reference sequence). The CDR3 has 16 amino acids. The CDR3 coding sequence is TGCAATGCTAGGGGGACAGGCCTCTCTGGGGCCAACGTCCTTACTTTC. Residues: CNARGTGLSGANVLTF.

The V call is TRBV4-2, the J call TRBJ2-3, with TRBD2 as a possible D gene (7 bases). The V and J ends lost 4 bases and 4 bases respectively, with 21 bases between them. The length of the CDR3 is 17 residues. Per the germline V gene, CDR1 is LGHNA and CDR2 is YNFKEQ. CDR3 residues: CASSPRPAGARADTQYF. For the CDR3, the DNA is TGTGCCAGCAGCCCCCGCCCTGCGGGGGCGAGGGCAGATACGCAGTATTTT.